The clone carrying this TCR beta chain was observed at least ten times. Its matching antigen is unknown. Researchers took RNA transcripts and amplified the TCR beta CDR3 regions from them. In the first-round RT-PCR of the TCR CDR3, the HTBI primer set was used. From the multiplex PCR reads, TCRdb called clonotypes with MiXCR, one entry per CDR3 protein. The sample includes roughly 700,000 distinct CDR3 sequences, 17% seen only once; the top ten take 15% to 17%. The data were taken from a study of T cells in Graves' hyperthyroidism and ophthalmopathy. Study-level background: Peripheral blood was collected at initial diagnosis, before any treatment.

Study-level points and caveats: A model of 13 V-J pairs discriminated ophthalmopathy from stable hyperthyroidism. Model predictions of ophthalmopathy came a median around 6.5 months before onset. Blood held most thyroid clonotypes expanded above 0.001 frequency.

J lost 4 bases, V lost 6 bases, and 11 bases had no gene match. This CDR3 has 16 amino acids. CDR1 is MRHNA and CDR2 is SNTAGT in the germline V gene. This clonotype was obtained from a man in his forties or fifties with Graves' hyperthyroidism. The chain is built from TRBV6-4 and TRBJ2-2; 7 bases align to TRBD2. Sequenced input: blood. The CDR3 reads CASSQTAGDLTGELFF. As DNA, the CDR3 is TGTGCCAGCAGCCAAACTGCGGGAGACCTCACCGGGGAGCTGTTTTTT.